A selection of T cell receptor beta chains follows, all from one sample in a study of T cell responses to AZD1222 COVID-19 vaccine. Sequenced by immunoSEQ multiplex PCR; TCRdb stores in-frame clones only, minus some. Of 130,000 or so clones in the sample, 86% were seen once. The sequenced sample was peripheral blood, obtained on day 0 of AZD1222 vaccination. These receptors all stem from an adult in good health. The conserved cysteine and the conserved F or W are not part of the CDR3 here. D genes are given only for firm matches. Some rows mark clone size as missing; the rest say once, few, many or name a class of expanded clone.

D,J,V,size,CDR3
.,TRBJ1-2,TRBV4-1,few,ASSQDARVYGYT
TRBD1,TRBJ2-7,TRBV7-9,.,ASSPDRNEQY
.,TRBJ1-2,TRBV27,once,ATHNWGYGYT
.,TRBJ2-7,TRBV28,.,ASSTGERGPYEQY
.,TRBJ1-1,TRBV4-3,.,ASGEQGRGTEAF
TRBD1,TRBJ1-2,TRBV5-1,.,ASSRAGTDGYT
TRBD2,TRBJ2-7,TRBV6-2/TRBV6-3,.,ASSYSRLAGGREQY
.,TRBJ2-2,TRBV7-6,.,ASSSTGPGELF
.,TRBJ2-7,TRBV6-5,once,ASKNSPFSYEQY
.,TRBJ2-1,TRBV27,.,ASSLSGSQGASYNEQF
.,TRBJ2-7,TRBV9,.,ASSVQDGATYEQY
.,TRBJ1-5,TRBV4-3,few,ASSQESEGNQPQH
TRBD1,TRBJ2-7,TRBV28,once,ASSPIGQGAYEQY
.,TRBJ2-5,TRBV11-2,.,ASSLGHPEGTQY
TRBD1,TRBJ2-3,TRBV7-9,.,ASSLGDRDTDTQY
.,TRBJ2-7,TRBV27,.,ASSFFYPGTDISYEQY
TRBD1,TRBJ1-6,TRBV6-1,.,ASSEQDRGRSPLH
.,TRBJ1-2,TRBV27,.,ASSQEQSGGYT
TRBD1,TRBJ1-5,TRBV5-5,.,ASSPDRAHQPQH
TRBD2,TRBJ2-3,TRBV2,.,ASSALAGHLTDTQY
TRBD1,TRBJ2-5,TRBV6-2/TRBV6-3,.,ASSLPGTEETQY
.,TRBJ1-3,TRBV30,once,AWTGGVAYTIY
TRBD1,TRBJ2-5,TRBV5-4,.,ASATGGAETQY
.,TRBJ2-1,TRBV10-3,.,AIRGTGSSYNEQF
.,TRBJ1-1,TRBV6-5,.,ASSYSSVNTEAF
.,TRBJ1-6,TRBV25-1,once,ASSEQNDSPLH
TRBD2,TRBJ2-3,TRBV5-1,.,ASSLGVAGVTDTQY
.,TRBJ2-1,TRBV2,.,ASIPDSDGNEQF
.,TRBJ2-1,TRBV4-3,.,ASSRADGNEQF
.,TRBJ1-2,TRBV7-2,.,ASSPGEGIYGYT
.,TRBJ1-1,TRBV11-3,.,ASSLGRNTEAF
TRBD1,TRBJ1-5,TRBV2,.,ASSEGGQNNQPQH
TRBD2,TRBJ2-2,TRBV5-1,.,ASSVISSGNTGELF
.,TRBJ1-3,TRBV5-4,.,ASSLGLDGNTIY
.,TRBJ2-7,TRBV18,once,ASSTGTSRSYEQY
.,TRBJ2-2,TRBV10-3,.,AISERGRGADGELF
TRBD1,TRBJ2-7,TRBV7-2,.,ASSLQASVTGLNSEQY
.,TRBJ1-2,TRBV9,.,ASSVDEGGYGYT
.,TRBJ2-5,TRBV15,.,ATSRPSGLGEETQY
.,TRBJ1-1,TRBV19,.,ATRWAEGTEAF
.,TRBJ1-1,TRBV7-9,.,ASSYLNTEAF
.,TRBJ2-1,TRBV28,.,ASSSTTTGYNEQF
TRBD2,TRBJ2-7,TRBV9,many,ASSEGSGTSASYEQY
TRBD1,TRBJ1-4,TRBV19,.,ASSTGSGTGPEKLF
TRBD1,TRBJ1-1,TRBV4-1,.,ASRLQGMNTEAF
.,TRBJ1-2,TRBV29-1,.,SVGPPLRITNYGYT
.,TRBJ1-1,TRBV5-1,.,ASSWSSSYTEAF
.,TRBJ1-1,TRBV6-4,.,ASSKGRDTEAF
.,TRBJ1-3,TRBV4-3,.,ASSQGTVGRNTIY
.,TRBJ2-3,TRBV4-1,.,ASSRGLWTDTQY
.,TRBJ2-7,TRBV19,.,ASSIEVGSSYEQY